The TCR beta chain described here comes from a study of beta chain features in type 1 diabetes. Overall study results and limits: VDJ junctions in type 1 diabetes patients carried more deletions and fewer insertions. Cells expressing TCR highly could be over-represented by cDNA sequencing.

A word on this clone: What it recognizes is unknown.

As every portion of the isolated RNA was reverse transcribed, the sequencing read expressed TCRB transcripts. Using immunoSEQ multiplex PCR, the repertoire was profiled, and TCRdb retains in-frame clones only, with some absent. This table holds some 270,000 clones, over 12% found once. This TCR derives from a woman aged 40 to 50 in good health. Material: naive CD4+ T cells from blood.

The CDR3 sequence is CAISVQQPSSYNSPLHF. The CDR3 nucleotides are TGTGCCATCAGTGTTCAACAGCCCTCGTCCTATAATTCACCCCTCCACTTT. V gene TRBV10-3 combines with J gene TRBJ1-6; D uncertain. Trimming stripped 4 bases from V and 1 base from J, with 14 bases between. Germline loops: CDR1 ENHRY, CDR2 SYGVKD. The CDR3 totals 17 residues.